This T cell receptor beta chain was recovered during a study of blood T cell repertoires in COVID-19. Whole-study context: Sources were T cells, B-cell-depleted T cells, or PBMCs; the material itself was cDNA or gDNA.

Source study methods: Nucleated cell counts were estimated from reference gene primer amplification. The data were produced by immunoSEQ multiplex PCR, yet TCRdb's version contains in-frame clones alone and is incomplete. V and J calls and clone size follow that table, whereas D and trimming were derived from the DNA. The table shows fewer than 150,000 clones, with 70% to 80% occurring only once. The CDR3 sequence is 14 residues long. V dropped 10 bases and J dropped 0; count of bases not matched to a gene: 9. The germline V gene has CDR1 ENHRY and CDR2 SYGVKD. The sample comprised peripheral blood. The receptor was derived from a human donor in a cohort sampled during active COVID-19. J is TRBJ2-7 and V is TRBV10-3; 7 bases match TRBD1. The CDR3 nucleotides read TGTGCCAGCGGACCCGGGACAGCCTCCTACGAGCAGTACTTC. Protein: CASGPGTASYEQYF.